These 25 T cell receptor beta chains share one sample of origin, sequenced in a study of T cells in Graves' hyperthyroidism and ophthalmopathy. Researchers took RNA transcripts and amplified the TCR beta CDR3 regions from them. In the first-round RT-PCR of the TCR CDR3, the HTBI primer set was used. TCRdb itself ran the multiplex PCR reads through MiXCR, one entry per CDR3 protein. The sample yields roughly 380,000 distinct CDR3 sequences, about 18% seen once. Sequencing was performed on blood. The receptors derive from a woman aged 18-29 years with Graves' hyperthyroidism.

This clonotype was picked up many times. The CDR3 nucleotides read TGTGCCATCAGTGAGTCCCGAACCGTCGAGCAGTACTTC. Residues: CAISESRTVEQYF. V usage is TRBV10-3 and J usage is TRBJ2-7; unclear D gene. The CDR3 contains 13 residues. Germline V gene lookup returns CDR1 ENHRY and CDR2 SYGVKD. Trimming took off 0 bases at V and 6 bases at J, with 9 bases between the two ends.

The chain has TRBV2 and TRBJ2-7; 7 bases fit TRBD1. Germline V gene lookup returns CDR1 SNHLY and CDR2 FYNNEI. V shed 0 bases and J 12 bases; nucleotides not matched to a gene: 8. The CDR3 spans 13 residues. In DNA, the CDR3 is TGTGCCAGCAGTGAAGCTTCCTCGGACAGGCCGTACTTC. Amino acids: CASSEASSDRPYF.

In its sample, this clonotype was seen many times. This sequence joins TRBV29-1 and TRBJ2-7; 8 positions match TRBD1. The CDR3 is 14 amino acids. The germline V gene has CDR1 SQVTM and CDR2 ANQGSEA. Trimming cost V 6 bases and J 2 bases; bases outside gene matches: 9. Here the CDR3 reads CSVETGTGPYEQYF. In DNA form, the CDR3 reads TGCAGCGTCGAAACCGGGACAGGACCCTACGAGCAGTACTTC.

The chain is built from TRBV7-2 and TRBJ2-5; D tentatively reads TRBD1 or TRBD2 (5 bases each). Trimming removed 5 bases from V and 3 bases from J, with 13 bases in between. The CDR3 is 14 residues long. Per the germline V gene, CDR1 is SGHTA and CDR2 is FQGNSA. DNA for the CDR3: TGTGCCAGCAGCGGCCGGGACCAGAAAGAGACCCAGTACTTC. This sequence encodes CASSGRDQKETQYF.

CDR3 nucleotides: TGTGCCAGCAGTTCCAGCCAACCTAACTATGGCTACACCTTC. Translation: CASSSSQPNYGYTF. V gene TRBV28 combines with J gene TRBJ1-2; D remains ambiguous. There are 14 residues in the CDR3. The ends were cut back, 4 bases at V and 0 bases at J, with 9 bases in the middle. Germline V gene sequence: CDR1 MDHEN, CDR2 SYDVKM.

This clonotype was seen at least ten times. V gene TRBV2 combines with J gene TRBJ1-2; TRBD1 agrees at 7 bases. This CDR3 has 13 amino acids. The germline V gene has CDR1 SNHLY and CDR2 FYNNEI. V was pared by 3 bases and J by 10 bases, with 8 bases of the junction left unmatched. This chain's CDR3 is CASSDRGWMAYTF. The CDR3 nucleotides read TGTGCCAGCAGTGACAGGGGGTGGATGGCCTACACCTTC.

This clonotype was picked up many times. This chain joins TRBV4-1 and TRBJ2-7; 12 bases align to TRBD2. The CDR3 runs 16 residues. The junction had 12 bases not matched to a gene; V was cut back by 6 bases and J by 6 bases. Germline V gives CDR1 MGHRA, CDR2 YSYEKL. The CDR3 is CASSLLTGTSGFEQYF. The CDR3 region has the DNA TGCGCCAGCAGTTTACTAACCGGGACTAGCGGGTTCGAGCAGTACTTC.

This rearrangement joins TRBV7-9 to TRBJ2-7; the D gene could be TRBD1 or TRBD2 (5 bases each). V was cut by 2 bases and J by 0 bases, with 11 bases left in between. The CDR3 consists of 15 residues. The germline gives CDR1 SEHNR, CDR2 FQNEAQ (reference sequence). The CDR3 region is CASSLKGRDSYEQYF. The CDR3 nucleotides read TGTGCCAGCAGCTTAAAGGGACGGGACTCCTACGAGCAGTACTTC.

There are many counts of this clonotype. The chain links TRBV11-3 to TRBJ2-5; possible D gene TRBD2, 6 bases. Between the trimmed V and J ends, which lost 1 base and 5 bases, there was a span of 17 bases. Germline V CDR1 and CDR2: SGHNT, YENEEA. This CDR3 has 16 residues. The CDR3 sequence is CASSLGRRGGAETQYF. The CDR3 DNA reads as TGTGCCAGCAGCTTAGGCCGCCGTGGCGGGGCGGAGACCCAGTACTTC.

This clonotype was recorded many times. V gene TRBV7-8 combines with J gene TRBJ1-1; D unclear. V lost 4 bases and J lost 0, with 9 bases in between. The CDR3 totals 14 residues. CDR1 is SGHVS and CDR2 is FQNEAQ in the germline V gene. The CDR3 region is CASSSNTMNTEAFF. The CDR3 nucleotides read TGTGCCAGCAGCTCAAACACCATGAACACTGAAGCTTTCTTT.

Ten or more counts support this clonotype. The chain joins TRBV25-1 to TRBJ1-2; 9 bases map to TRBD1. J lost 0 bases, V lost 6 bases, and 8 bases had no gene match. This CDR3 comprises 16 residues. Germline V gives CDR1 MGHDK, CDR2 SYGVNS. CDR3 DNA sequence: TGTGCCAGCAGCACCGGGACAGGGCCCTCTAACTATGGCTACACCTTC. This codes for CASSTGTGPSNYGYTF.

The V gene is TRBV6-1, the J gene TRBJ2-2; 13 bases align to TRBD2. Unmatched junction bases numbered 0, after V lost 2 bases and J lost 0 bases. This CDR3 region has 17 residues. Germline CDR1 is MNHNS and CDR2 is SASEGT. The CDR3 region has the DNA TGTGCCAGCAGTGAAACTAGCGGGGGGGCGAACACCGGGGAGCTGTTTTTT. Protein sequence: CASSETSGGANTGELFF.

This chain uses TRBV30 with TRBJ1-2; 8 positions match TRBD1. The CDR3 extends over 15 amino acids. V shed 5 bases and J 8 bases; nucleotides not matched to a gene: 16. From germline, CDR1 is GTSNPN and CDR2 SVGIG (reference sequence). The CDR3 DNA reads TGTGCCTGGTGTCCTCTCATACTGGACAGGGACGGCTACACCTTC. Its protein is CAWCPLILDRDGYTF.

Regarding this clonotype: A much larger clone differs from this one at a single base, so this may be a read error. This likely comes from a read error, as the CDR3 has no conserved phenylalanine or tryptophan at its end. The chain is built from TRBV6-5 and TRBJ1-2; the D gene is possibly TRBD1 (6 bases). Germline CDR1 reads MNHEY; CDR2 reads SVGAGI. The CDR3 covers 15 residues. Trimming shortened V by 0 bases and J by 7 bases, and 15 bases separated the two germline ends. In DNA, the CDR3 is TGTGCCAGCAGTTACTCGGCGAACAGGGATTTTGGCTACACCTAC. The encoded protein is CASSYSANRDFGYTY.

This clonotype has a count of ten or more. This chain's CDR3 is CASRQTTSLAYEQYF. The DNA of the CDR3 is TGTGCCAGCAGACAGACAACCAGTCTCGCCTACGAGCAGTACTTC. The chain carries TRBV28 and TRBJ2-7; D not certain. The germline gives CDR1 MDHEN, CDR2 SYDVKM. The CDR3 contains 15 residues. V was clipped by 6 bases and J by 2 bases, with 17 bases between them.

This clonotype has a handful of counts. The chain combines TRBV30 with TRBJ1-2; D perhaps matches TRBD1 (5 bases). CDR1 and CDR2 from the germline V gene are GTSNPN and SVGIG (reference sequence). This CDR3 region has 14 residues. Trimming stripped 8 bases from V and 5 bases from J, with 21 bases between. CDR3 in DNA: TGTGCCGTGCCCGGCTCGGGGGAGGAATATGGCTACACCTTC. Translating it yields CAVPGSGEEYGYTF.

This clonotype was seen at least ten times. V is TRBV18 and J is TRBJ2-5, with unresolved D. The length of the CDR3 is 14 residues. Trimming removed 4 bases from V and 5 bases from J, with 14 bases in between. In germline, CDR1 is KGHSH, CDR2 LQKENI. As DNA, the CDR3 is TGTGCCAGCTCACTAGATCCCTTCGGCGAGACCCAGTACTTC. It yields the protein CASSLDPFGETQYF.

This clonotype was seen many times. The chain combines TRBV5-6 with TRBJ2-7; 14 nucleotides align to TRBD2. There are 18 residues in the CDR3. Trimming removed 2 bases from V and 8 bases from J; junction bases left unmatched: 15. Germline loops: CDR1 SGHDT, CDR2 YYEEEE. The CDR3 region is CASSFGQPGLAGDMQQYF. The CDR3 DNA sequence: TGTGCCAGCAGCTTCGGGCAACCGGGACTAGCGGGGGACATGCAGCAGTACTTC.

This clonotype has more than one count but fewer than ten. The chain uses TRBV6-2 or TRBV6-3 and TRBJ1-5, with 8 positions matching TRBD1. The CDR3 is made up of 18 amino acids. The V segment lost 5 bases and the J segment 7 bases; nucleotides outside the gene matches: 19. Germline V gene data show CDR1 as MNHEY and CDR2 as SVGEGT. CDR3 DNA sequence: TGTGCCAGCAGTCACCCCCCCGGACGGACAGGGAGAGACCAGCCCCAGCATTTT. Its translation: CASSHPPGRTGRDQPQHF.

This clonotype was counted many times. The chain recombines TRBV24-1 with TRBJ1-5, with D possibly being TRBD1 (6 bases). Germline assignment: CDR1 KGHDR and CDR2 SFDVKD. V lost 10 bases and J lost 7, with 13 bases in between. The CDR3 runs 12 residues. The CDR3 nucleotides are TGTGCCACGGGGAAGGGGGGACAGCCCCAGCATTTT. Its translation is CATGKGGQPQHF.

This clonotype was seen many times. This chain connects TRBV25-1 to TRBJ1-2; the match to TRBD1 covers 9 bases. This CDR3 spans 17 amino acids. Trimming cost V 3 bases and J 5 bases; bases outside gene matches: 13. The germline V gene encodes CDR1 MGHDK and CDR2 SYGVNS. The CDR3 loop is CASSDPTSGTGNYGYTF. CDR3 in DNA: TGTGCCAGCAGTGATCCCACTTCCGGGACAGGGAATTATGGCTACACCTTC.

This clonotype appeared many times. The rearrangement joins TRBV7-2 to TRBJ2-2; the D is unclear. The CDR3 has 13 amino acids. CDR1 and CDR2 from the germline V gene are SGHTA and FQGNSA. V was pared by 5 bases and J by 5 bases, with 9 bases between. DNA of the CDR3: TGTGCCAGCAGCCCCCGGCGGACCGGGGAGCTGTTTTTT. Its translation: CASSPRRTGELFF.

In the case of this clonotype: The final CDR3 position lacks the conserved phenylalanine or tryptophan, pointing to a likely read error. This chain links TRBV3-1 with TRBJ1-2; D call uncertain. V was clipped by 3 bases and J by 8 bases, with 10 bases between them. Germline CDR1 LGHDT, CDR2 YNNKEL (reference sequence). The CDR3 has 12 amino acids. This chain's CDR3 is CASSHQHTGYTY. The CDR3 region has the DNA TGTGCCAGCAGCCACCAGCACACGGGCTACACCTAC.

This clonotype appeared many times. This chain uses TRBV29-1 with TRBJ1-1; 9 bases are shared with TRBD1. V lost 7 bases to trimming and J lost 6 bases; unmatched junction nucleotides: 9. CDR1 SQVTM and CDR2 ANQGSEA come from the germline V gene. This CDR3 contains 13 residues. The chain's CDR3 is CSASQGALPEAFF. DNA of the CDR3: TGCAGCGCCTCACAGGGGGCGCTTCCTGAAGCTTTCTTT.

The chain couples TRBV12-3 or TRBV12-4 to TRBJ2-2; D gene unclear. CDR3 length: 11 residues. Trimming removed 11 bases from V and 6 bases from J, with 10 bases in between. The CDR3, as DNA: TGTGCCGACGGTTACGCCGGGGAGCTGTTTTTT. It codes for CADGYAGELFF.